The entry below describes one T cell receptor beta chain. This sample is drawn from a study of beta chain features in type 1 diabetes. Study as a whole: There was similarity between patients and healthy donors in age, gender and cell yields.

TCRB transcripts that were expressed got sequenced, as all of the isolated RNA had been reverse transcribed. Sequencing used immunoSEQ multiplex PCR; TCRdb keeps in-frame clones, though not all of them. Altogether about 360,000 clones are present, roughly 12% being singletons, with the ten largest covering 0.017%. CDR1 SGHRS and CDR2 YFSETQ come from the germline V gene. V lost 2 bases and J 4 bases, leaving 17 bases between the germline ends. The CDR3 extends over 16 amino acids. The TCR originated in a man younger than 35 in good health. The rearrangement joins TRBV5-1 to TRBJ2-3; D might be TRBD1 (5 bases). Sequenced: naive CD4+ T cells from blood. The DNA of the CDR3 is TGCGCCAGCAGCTTTGATCAGGGTTGGTTTGCAGATACGCAGTATTTT. It encodes CASSFDQGWFADTQYF.